Shown below are 8 T cell receptor beta chains from a single sample sequenced in a study of blood T cell repertoires in COVID-19. Clones were sequenced by immunoSEQ multiplex PCR, and TCRdb holds only the in-frame ones, with some missing. The repertoire holds 50,000 to 60,000 clones, with approximately 88% as singletons. Sequences were obtained from peripheral blood. The receptor source for this set is a man in his forties with COVID-19, enrolled during active disease.

The chain is built from TRBV28 and TRBJ2-1, with 12 bases fitting TRBD2. The length of the CDR3 is 21 residues. Trimming at V came to 1 base and at J to 3 bases, leaving 16 bases not matched to a gene. The germline CDR1 and CDR2 sequences are MDHEN and SYDVKM. In DNA, the CDR3 is TGTGCCAGCAGTTTATACCTAAGGACTAGCGGGACAGCAAAGATCTACAATGAGCAGTTCTTC. This gives the protein CASSLYLRTSGTAKIYNEQFF.

The chain carries TRBV7-9 and TRBJ2-1; 10 nucleotides line up with TRBD1. CDR1 SEHNR and CDR2 FQNEAQ come from the germline V gene (reference sequence). The CDR3 loop spans 14 amino acids. Germline trimming cut 10 bases from V and 5 bases from J; bases unmatched to any gene: 8. The CDR3 sequence: CATRGQGPNNEQFF. CDR3 nucleotide sequence: TGTGCCACCAGGGGACAGGGGCCAAACAATGAGCAGTTCTTC.

This rearrangement joins TRBV18 to TRBJ2-4; 15 bases are a match to TRBD2. This CDR3 spans 21 amino acids. From germline, CDR1 is KGHSH and CDR2 LQKENI. The junction had 13 bases not matched to a gene; V was cut back by 3 bases and J by 1 base. The CDR3 DNA sequence: TGTGCCAGCTCACCGTGGACTAGCGGGAGGGCCCTCGGTACCGCCAAAAACATTCAGTACTTC. Translation: CASSPWTSGRALGTAKNIQYF.

The V call is TRBV19, the J call TRBJ1-2; tentative D call: TRBD1 (5 bases). Germline values: CDR1 LNHDA, CDR2 SQIVND (reference sequence). V was shortened by 0 bases and J by 0 bases, with 14 bases between the two germline ends. CDR3 length equals 17 residues. The CDR3 DNA follows: TGTGCCAGTAGTATAGACCTTCCAGGGCATCCTAACTATGGCTACACCTTC. It specifies CASSIDLPGHPNYGYTF.

This clone was counted a single time. This chain links TRBV4-2 with TRBJ1-5; a weak D match, TRBD1 (5 bases). The CDR3 has 14 amino acids. V lost 1 base and J lost 1, with 5 bases in between. CDR1 and CDR2 from the germline V gene are LGHNA and YNFKEQ. The CDR3: CASSQGQSNQPQHF. The CDR3, as DNA: TGTGCCAGCAGCCAAGGACAGAGCAATCAGCCCCAGCATTTT.

The rearrangement joins TRBV7-8 to TRBJ2-5, with D perhaps matching TRBD2 (6 bases). V lost 6 bases, J lost 3 bases, and 11 bases lay in between. CDR3 length: 13 residues. Germline V lookup: CDR1 SGHVS, CDR2 FQNEAQ. CDR3 loop: CASRPTRKETQYF. CDR3 bases: TGTGCCAGCAGGCCGACTAGGAAAGAGACCCAGTACTTC.

The chain joins TRBV13 to TRBJ2-1; TRBD2 agrees at 7 bases. The V and J ends lost 5 bases and 5 bases, in that order; junction bases with no gene match: 12. Per the germline V gene, CDR1 is PRHDT and CDR2 is FYEKMQ (reference sequence). The CDR3 covers 16 residues. DNA for the CDR3: TGTGCCAGCAGCCCCATGGGGGAGGGCCAAAACAATGAGCAGTTCTTC. This codes for CASSPMGEGQNNEQFF.

The V and J genes are TRBV19 and TRBJ1-5; a possible D gene is TRBD1 (6 bases). CDR3 length equals 14 residues. Deletions cut 8 bases from V and 4 bases from J, with 15 bases between. Germline CDR1 reads LNHDA; CDR2 reads SQIVND (reference sequence). For the CDR3, the DNA is TGTGCCAGTGGGGGGGCACAGCATAATCAGCCCCAGCATTTT. Protein product: CASGGAQHNQPQHF.